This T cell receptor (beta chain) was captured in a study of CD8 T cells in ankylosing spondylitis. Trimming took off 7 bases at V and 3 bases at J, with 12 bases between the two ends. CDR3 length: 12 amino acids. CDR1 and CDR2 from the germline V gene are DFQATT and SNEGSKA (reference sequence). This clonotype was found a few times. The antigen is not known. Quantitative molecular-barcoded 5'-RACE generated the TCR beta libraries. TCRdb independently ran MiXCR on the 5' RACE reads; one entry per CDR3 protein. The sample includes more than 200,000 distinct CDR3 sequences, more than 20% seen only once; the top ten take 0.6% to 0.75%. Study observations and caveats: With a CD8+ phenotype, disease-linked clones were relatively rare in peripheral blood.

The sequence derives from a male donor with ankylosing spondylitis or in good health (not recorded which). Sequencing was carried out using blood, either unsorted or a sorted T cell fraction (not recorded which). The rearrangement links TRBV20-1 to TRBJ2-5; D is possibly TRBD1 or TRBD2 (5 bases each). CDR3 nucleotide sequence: TGCAGTGAGCGAGGGGCAAAAGAGACCCAGTACTTC. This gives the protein CSERGAKETQYF.